This is a list of T cell receptor beta chains from one sample in a study of glioma-infiltrating T cells. MiXCR, applied by TCRdb to the multiplex PCR reads, yields one record per CDR3 protein. The sample shows about 93,000 distinct CDR3 sequences, roughly 37% of them seen only once. The source material was glioma tissue, nonneoplastic brain tissue, or PBMCs (not recorded which). The receptors shown here come from a human donor with low-grade glioma or glioblastoma, undergoing nonglioma brain surgery, or in good health (not recorded which). Each CDR3 is given with its conserved first and last residue. D genes are given only for firm matches. Clone size, where shown, is once, few, many, or a class for clones that have expanded.

j_call v_call d_call clone_size cdr3_nt cdr3_aa
TRBJ2-3 TRBV12-3/TRBV12-4 . many TGTGCCAGCACCCAAAACACAGATACGCAGTATTTT CASTQNTDTQYF
TRBJ1-1 TRBV20-1 TRBD1 . TGCAGTGGGGGCGGGACAGGGGTCCCGAAAGCTCACTTT CSGGGTGVPKAHF
TRBJ2-1 TRBV7-3 . . TGTGCCAGCAGCTTTCCGGGACCCCTACGAGCGCAGTTCTTC CASSFPGPLRAQFF
TRBJ2-3 TRBV6-1 . . TGTGCCAGCAGGGGATACGGGCAAATAGATGCGCAGTATTTT CASRGYGQIDAQYF
TRBJ2-7 TRBV20-1 . . TGCAGTGCTACTGCGGCAGGGGGGCACACCTACGAGCAGTACTTC CSATAAGGHTYEQYF
TRBJ1-5 TRBV20-1 . many TGCAGTGCTAGACCCCCGAGTCAGCCCCAGCATTTT CSARPPSQPQHF
TRBJ2-2 TRBV30 . . TGTGCCTGGAGTGTACGAGGGTCGGGCGGGGAGCTGTTTTTT CAWSVRGSGGELFF
TRBJ2-1 TRBV20-1 TRBD2 once TGCAGTGCTATGGGGAGTACGGGGGGCTCTAGCGGGAGGGTTTTAAATGAGCAGTTCTTC CSAMGSTGGSSGRVLNEQFF
TRBJ2-5 TRBV28 TRBD2 many TGTGCCAGCAACTTATCACCGGGGGGGCAGACCCAGTACTTC CASNLSPGGQTQYF
TRBJ1-2 TRBV7-8 . many TGTGCCAGCAGCCTTCAAGGCCCCTACACCTTC CASSLQGPYTF
TRBJ1-5 TRBV10-3 TRBD1 many TGTGCCACTCAGGGGGACAGGGGAGGCAGCAATCAGCCCCAGCATTTT CATQGDRGGSNQPQHF